This T cell receptor (beta chain) was profiled in a study of blood T cell repertoires in COVID-19. Study-level background: Spain, Italy and the United States supplied samples that represented acute and convalescent COVID-19.

Original processing notes: Reference gene primer amplification gave nucleated cell count estimates. Only in-frame clones appear in the TCRdb table, and some are missing; sequencing was by immunoSEQ multiplex PCR. The V and J calls and the clone size are those of that table, but D and trimming were determined from the DNA. The sample carries approximately 140,000 clones, roughly 87% recorded once. Germline V gives CDR1 SGHTA, CDR2 FQGNSA. Between the trimmed V and J ends, which lost 6 bases and 1 base, there was a span of 13 bases. This CDR3 is built from 15 residues. The clonotype originates from a woman aged 60-75 years with active or convalescent COVID-19. This chain connects TRBV7-2 to TRBJ1-3; D is unresolved. The sequencing sample was made of peripheral blood. The DNA of the CDR3 is TGTGCCAGCAGTCTAGCAACTACTTCTGGAAACACCATATATTTT. Translated, it gives CASSLATTSGNTIYF.